The 6 T cell receptor beta chains reported below all come from one sample, sequenced in a study of cytomegalovirus exposure and HLA in healthy donors. Primers for the PCR totalled 60 Vbeta and 13 Jbeta. Repertoires were generated with immunoSEQ multiplex PCR, while TCRdb's copy carries only in-frame clones and drops some. There are tens of thousands of clones in the sample, with approximately 3.6% held by the top ten. Input material: PBMCs. These receptors were collected from a female donor in good health and CMV-seropositive.

The rearrangement links TRBV2 to TRBJ1-2; D is possibly TRBD1 (5 bases). V shed 2 bases and J shed 3 bases, with 10 bases lying between them. CDR1 is SNHLY and CDR2 is FYNNEI in the germline V gene. The CDR3 is made up of 14 amino acids. CDR3 amino acids: CASSERGGHYGYTF. The CDR3 DNA reads as TGTGCCAGCAGTGAAAGGGGAGGGCACTATGGCTACACCTTC.

The chain has TRBV20-1 and TRBJ1-2, with no clear D. The V end was cut by 6 bases, the J end by 6 bases, with 11 bases between. Germline V CDR1 and CDR2: DFQATT, SNEGSKA (reference sequence). This CDR3 is 11 amino acids long. The CDR3 is CSATGWDGYTF. The CDR3 region has the DNA TGCAGTGCAACGGGGTGGGATGGCTACACCTTC.

The chain joins TRBV15 to TRBJ1-2; D gene unclear. From germline, CDR1 is LNHNV and CDR2 YYDKDF (reference sequence). The CDR3 runs 14 residues. The V end lost 6 bases, the J end lost 1 base, and 12 bases lay between the germline ends. CDR3 residues: CATRTSRSNYGYTF. The CDR3 coding sequence is TGTGCCACCAGAACCTCGAGAAGTAACTATGGCTACACCTTC.

The V call is TRBV19, the J call TRBJ2-5; 9 bases fit TRBD2. With 4 bases clipped from V and 4 bases from J, the junction kept 10 bases outside the gene matches. The CDR3 runs to 16 residues. Germline CDR1 LNHDA, CDR2 SQIVND (reference sequence). In DNA, the CDR3 is TGTGCCAGTAGTACTTTTAGCGGGAGCTTAGGAGAGACCCAGTACTTC. It translates to CASSTFSGSLGETQYF.

The chain couples TRBV7-3 to TRBJ2-5; TRBD2 matches 12 bases. The J segment lost 4 bases and the V segment lost 5 bases, leaving 5 bases of the junction unmatched. Per germline, CDR1 SGHTA and CDR2 FQGTGA. The CDR3 length is 15 residues. For the CDR3, the DNA is TGTGCCAGCAGCACTAGCGGGGGGCGGGGAGAGACCCAGTACTTC. It yields the protein CASSTSGGRGETQYF. The full variable domain, completed using reference TRBV7-3 and TRBJ2-5, is GAGVSQTPSNKVTEKGKYVELRCDPISGHTALYWYRQSLGQGPEFLIYFQGTGAADDSGLPNDRFFAVRPEGSVSTLKIQRTERGDSAVYLCASSTSGGRGETQYFGPGTRLLVL.

This rearrangement joins TRBV7-6 to TRBJ2-7; 12 nucleotides line up with TRBD2. V shed 4 bases, J shed 4 bases, and the junction held 5 bases outside the gene matches. In germline, CDR1 is SGHVS, CDR2 FNYEAQ. The CDR3 runs to 15 residues. The CDR3, as DNA: TGTGCCAGCAGCTCCCCTAGCGGGGGGGCTTACGAGCAGTACTTC. The encoded protein is CASSSPSGGAYEQYF.